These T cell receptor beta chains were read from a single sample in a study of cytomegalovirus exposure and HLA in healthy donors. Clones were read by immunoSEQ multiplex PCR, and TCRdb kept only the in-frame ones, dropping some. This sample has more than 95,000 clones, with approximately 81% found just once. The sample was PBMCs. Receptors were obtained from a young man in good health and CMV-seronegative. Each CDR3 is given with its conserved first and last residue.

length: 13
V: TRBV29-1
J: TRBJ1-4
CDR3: CSVRGTGKEKLFF

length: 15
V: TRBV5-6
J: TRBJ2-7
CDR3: CASSLWGGVAYEQYF

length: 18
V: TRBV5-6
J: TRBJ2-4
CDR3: CASSLGRIQTKAKNIQYF

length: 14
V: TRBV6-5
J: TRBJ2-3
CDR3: CASSYGGRTDTQYF

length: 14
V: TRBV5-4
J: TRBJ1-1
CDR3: CASRLTGVNTEAFF

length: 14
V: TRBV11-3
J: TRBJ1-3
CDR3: CASSSIDSGNTIYF

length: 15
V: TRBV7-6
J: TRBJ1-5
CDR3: CASSSRVAGGQPQHF

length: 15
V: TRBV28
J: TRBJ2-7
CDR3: CASRVPGQGNYEQYF

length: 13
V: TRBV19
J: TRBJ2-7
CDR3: CASSQGQAWEQYF

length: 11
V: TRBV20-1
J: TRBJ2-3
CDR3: CSARVLDTQYF

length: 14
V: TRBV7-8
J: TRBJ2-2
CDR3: CATSGGAFGGELFF

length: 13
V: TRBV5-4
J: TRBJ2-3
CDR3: CATSSPTGDTQYF

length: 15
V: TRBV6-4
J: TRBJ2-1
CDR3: CASSDPGTGYNEQFF

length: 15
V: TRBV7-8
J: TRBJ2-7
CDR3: CASSARTAHSYEQYF

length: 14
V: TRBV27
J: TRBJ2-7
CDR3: CASIYRDRGLEQYF

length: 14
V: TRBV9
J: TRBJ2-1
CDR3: CASSATPFDREQFF

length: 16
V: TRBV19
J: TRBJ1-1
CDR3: CASGRTGGLMRTEAFF

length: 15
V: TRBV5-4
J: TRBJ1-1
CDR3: CASSPRQGNRGEAFF

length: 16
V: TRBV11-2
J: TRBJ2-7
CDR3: CASSPGTSGSPYEQYF

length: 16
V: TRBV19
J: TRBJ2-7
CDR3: CASSFTSRLVADEQYF

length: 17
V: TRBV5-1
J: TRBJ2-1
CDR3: CASSLVPRTSGSNEQFF

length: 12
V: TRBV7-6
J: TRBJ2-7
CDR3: CASSLGGDEQYF

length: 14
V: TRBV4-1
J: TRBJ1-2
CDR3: CASSREGTGDGYTF

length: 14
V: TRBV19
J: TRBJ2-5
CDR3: CASTLDHSQETQYF

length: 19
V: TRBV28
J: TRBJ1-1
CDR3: CASSAATGPQGLLNTEAFF

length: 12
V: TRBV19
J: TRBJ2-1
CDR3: CASGKQGNEQFF

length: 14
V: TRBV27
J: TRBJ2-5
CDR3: CASSLRLAQETQYF

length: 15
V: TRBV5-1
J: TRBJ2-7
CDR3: CASSLAPQGYYEQYF

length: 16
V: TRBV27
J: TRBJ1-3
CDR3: CASSDRASRSGNTIYF

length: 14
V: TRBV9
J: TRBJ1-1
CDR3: CASGDGQAITEAFF

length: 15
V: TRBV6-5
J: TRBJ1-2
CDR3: CASSYSSGDRGFYTF

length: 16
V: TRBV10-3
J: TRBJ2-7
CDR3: CAIRRTSGSVVGEQYF

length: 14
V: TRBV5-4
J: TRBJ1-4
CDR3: CASSIRVGGEKLFF

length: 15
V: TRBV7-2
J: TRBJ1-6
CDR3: CASSQITRGPSPLHF

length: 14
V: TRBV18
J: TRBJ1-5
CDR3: CASSPDLGNQPQHF

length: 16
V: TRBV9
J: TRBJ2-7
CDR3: CASSGRDRGRSGEQYF

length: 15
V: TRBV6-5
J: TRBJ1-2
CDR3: CASGSGQSLNYGYTF

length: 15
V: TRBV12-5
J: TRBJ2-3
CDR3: CASGLDRTSGVRQYF

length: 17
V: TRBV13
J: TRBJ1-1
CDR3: CASSFFFLRSGKGEAFF

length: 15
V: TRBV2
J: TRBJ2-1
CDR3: CASSEATRTSDEQFF

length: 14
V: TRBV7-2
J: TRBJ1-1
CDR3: CASSRQGGNTEAFF

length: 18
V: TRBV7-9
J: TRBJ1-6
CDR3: CASSPGRSTSSYNSPLHF

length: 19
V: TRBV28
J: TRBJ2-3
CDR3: CASSPTLPRQMVLTDTQYF

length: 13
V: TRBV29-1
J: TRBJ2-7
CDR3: CSVTDRAQYEQYF

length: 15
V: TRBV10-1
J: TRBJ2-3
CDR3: CASSEPGQGTDTQYF

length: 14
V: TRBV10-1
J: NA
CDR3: CARSVGGDTYEQYF

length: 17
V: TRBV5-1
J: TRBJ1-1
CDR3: CASSLNHRALVDTEAFF

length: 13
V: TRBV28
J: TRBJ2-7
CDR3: CASRPGQTYEQYF

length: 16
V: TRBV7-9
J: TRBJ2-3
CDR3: CASSPSLGGEKNTQYF

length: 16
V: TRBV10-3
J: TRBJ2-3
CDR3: CAISEFGLVVTDTQYF

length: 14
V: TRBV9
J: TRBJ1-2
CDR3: CASSVVPPDGGYTF